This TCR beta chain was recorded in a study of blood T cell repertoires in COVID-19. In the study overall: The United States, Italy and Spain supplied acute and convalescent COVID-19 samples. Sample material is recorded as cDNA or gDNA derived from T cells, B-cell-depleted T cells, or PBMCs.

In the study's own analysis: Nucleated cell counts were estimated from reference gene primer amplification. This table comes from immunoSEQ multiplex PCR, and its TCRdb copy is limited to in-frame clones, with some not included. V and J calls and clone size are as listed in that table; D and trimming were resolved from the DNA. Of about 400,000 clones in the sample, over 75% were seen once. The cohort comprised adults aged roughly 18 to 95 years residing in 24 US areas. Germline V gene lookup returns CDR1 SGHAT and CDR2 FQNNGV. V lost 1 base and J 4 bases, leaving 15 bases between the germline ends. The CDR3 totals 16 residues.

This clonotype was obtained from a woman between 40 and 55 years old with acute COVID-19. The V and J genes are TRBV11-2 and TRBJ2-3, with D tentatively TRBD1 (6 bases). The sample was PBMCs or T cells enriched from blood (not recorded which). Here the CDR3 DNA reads TGTGCCAGCAGCTTAGTTGGGGCAGGGGTGGCAGATACGCAGTATTTT. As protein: CASSLVGAGVADTQYF.